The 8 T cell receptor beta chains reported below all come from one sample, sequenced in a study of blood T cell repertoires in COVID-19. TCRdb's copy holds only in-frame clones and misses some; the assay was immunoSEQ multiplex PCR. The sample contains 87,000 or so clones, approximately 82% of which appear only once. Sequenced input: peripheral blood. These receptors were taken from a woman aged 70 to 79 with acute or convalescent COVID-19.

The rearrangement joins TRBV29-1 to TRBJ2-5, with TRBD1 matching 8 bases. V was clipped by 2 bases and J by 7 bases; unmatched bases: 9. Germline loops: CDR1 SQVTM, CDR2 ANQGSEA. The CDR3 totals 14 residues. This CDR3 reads CSVESDRALRTQYF. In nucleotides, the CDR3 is TGCAGCGTTGAATCGGACAGGGCCTTGAGGACCCAGTACTTC.

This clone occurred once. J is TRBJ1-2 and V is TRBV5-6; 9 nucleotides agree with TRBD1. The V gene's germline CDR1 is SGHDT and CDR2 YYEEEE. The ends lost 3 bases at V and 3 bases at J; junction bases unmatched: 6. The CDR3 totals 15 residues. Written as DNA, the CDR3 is TGTGCCAGCAGCTCACCCGGGACAGGGTACTATGGCTACACCTTC. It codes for CASSSPGTGYYGYTF.

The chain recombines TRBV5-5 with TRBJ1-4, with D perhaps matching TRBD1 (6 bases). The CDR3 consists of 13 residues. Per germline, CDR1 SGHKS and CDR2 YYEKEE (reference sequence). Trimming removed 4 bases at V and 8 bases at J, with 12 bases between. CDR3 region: CASSMDSGEKLFF. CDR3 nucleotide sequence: TGTGCCAGCAGCATGGACAGTGGGGAAAAACTGTTTTTT.

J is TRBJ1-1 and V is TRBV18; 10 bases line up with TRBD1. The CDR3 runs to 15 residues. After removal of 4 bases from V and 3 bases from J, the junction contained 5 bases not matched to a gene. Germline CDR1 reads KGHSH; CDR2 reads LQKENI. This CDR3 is CASSLWTGGDTEAFF. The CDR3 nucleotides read TGTGCCAGCTCACTATGGACAGGGGGAGACACTGAAGCTTTCTTT. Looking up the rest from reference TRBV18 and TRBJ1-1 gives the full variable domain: NAGVMQNPRHLVRRRGQEARLRCSPMKGHSHVYWYRQLPEEGLKFMVYLQKENIIDESGMPKERFSAEFPKEGPSILRIQQVVRGDSAAYFCASSLWTGGDTEAFFGQGTRLTVV.

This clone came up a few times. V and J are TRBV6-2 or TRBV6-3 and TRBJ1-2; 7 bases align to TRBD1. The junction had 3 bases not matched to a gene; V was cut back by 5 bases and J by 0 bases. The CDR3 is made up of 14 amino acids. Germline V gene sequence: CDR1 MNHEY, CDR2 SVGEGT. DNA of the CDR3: TGTGCCAGCAGTCGGACAGGATCTAACTATGGCTACACCTTC. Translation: CASSRTGSNYGYTF.

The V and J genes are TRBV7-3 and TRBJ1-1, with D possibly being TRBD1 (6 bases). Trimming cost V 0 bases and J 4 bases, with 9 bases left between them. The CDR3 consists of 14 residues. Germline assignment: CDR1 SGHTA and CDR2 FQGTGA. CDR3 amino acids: CASSLTRGGTEAFF. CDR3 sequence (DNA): TGTGCCAGCAGCTTAACGCGAGGGGGCACTGAAGCTTTCTTT.

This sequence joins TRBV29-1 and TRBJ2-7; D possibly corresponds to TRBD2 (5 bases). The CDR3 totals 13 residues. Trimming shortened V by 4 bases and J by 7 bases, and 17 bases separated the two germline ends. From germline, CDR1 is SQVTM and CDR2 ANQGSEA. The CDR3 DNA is TGCAGCGTTGTCCCGGGGTCGGTGAGGGAGCAGTACTTC. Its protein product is CSVVPGSVREQYF.

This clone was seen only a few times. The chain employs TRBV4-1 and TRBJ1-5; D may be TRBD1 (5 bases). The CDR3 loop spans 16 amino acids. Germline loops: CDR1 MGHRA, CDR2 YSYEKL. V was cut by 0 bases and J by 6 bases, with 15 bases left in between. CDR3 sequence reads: CASSQDVGLGGQPQHF. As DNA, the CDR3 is TGCGCCAGCAGCCAAGATGTAGGGTTGGGGGGTCAGCCCCAGCATTTT.